A selection of T cell receptor beta chains follows, all from one sample in a study of identical twins. In TCRdb, the 5' RACE reads were re-called with MiXCR into one record per CDR3 protein. The top ten hold around 5% of the sample, which has about 220,000 distinct CDR3 sequences, 7.5% seen once. This sample was also put to use in a study of yellow fever vaccine responses in identical twins.

Sequenced material: CD8+ T cells sorted from blood. Every receptor here comes from a young woman in good health. CDR3s include the opening cysteine and the closing phenylalanine or tryptophan. The D gene is left open where the match is weak. Clone size is not always given. Where it is, it says once, few, many or a class for expanded clones.

D gene	CDR3 length	V gene	J gene	clone size	CDR3 DNA	CDR3 protein
-	13	TRBV29-1	TRBJ1-2	many	TGCAGCGTTGATTTTGGGGTACGGTATGGCTACACCTTC	CSVDFGVRYGYTF
TRBD1	15	TRBV5-4	TRBJ1-2	-	TGTGCCAGCAGCATCCGGGACAGGGCTAACTATGGCTACACCTTC	CASSIRDRANYGYTF
-	13	TRBV29-1	TRBJ2-7	-	TGCAGCGTTTCCCGGGACTCTTCCTACGAGCAGTACTTC	CSVSRDSSYEQYF
TRBD1	16	TRBV28	TRBJ2-7	many	TGTGCCAGCAGTTTCCGTGACAGGGGACCCCCCTACGAGCAGTACTTC	CASSFRDRGPPYEQYF
TRBD2	16	TRBV29-1	TRBJ2-1	few	TGCAGCGTTGAAGGGTACGCGGGAGCAACCTACAATGAGCAGTTCTTC	CSVEGYAGATYNEQFF
-	15	TRBV15	TRBJ2-5	many	TGTGCCACCAGCAGCGAAATGGCGGTACAAGAGACCCAGTACTTC	CATSSEMAVQETQYF
-	14	TRBV28	TRBJ1-2	few	TGTGCCAGCAGTTTGAGAGAGGGACGGGGTGGCTACACCTTC	CASSLREGRGGYTF
-	18	TRBV12-3/TRBV12-4	TRBJ2-1	few	TGTGCCAGCACCGCCCCGCCGGGCAGGCCGCCCTCCTACAATGAGCAGTTCTTC	CASTAPPGRPPSYNEQFF
-	13	TRBV29-1	TRBJ2-5	-	TGCAGCGTTGAAAGTCGAATAGAAGAGACCCAGTACTTC	CSVESRIEETQYF
TRBD1	16	TRBV7-9	TRBJ2-7	few	TGTGCCAGCAGCGGTACCGGGACAGGCAACCCCTACGAGCAGTACTTC	CASSGTGTGNPYEQYF
TRBD1	16	TRBV28	TRBJ2-7	many	TGTGCCAGCAGTCCCTTCCGGGACAGGGGATCCTACGAGCAGTACTTC	CASSPFRDRGSYEQYF
-	15	TRBV24-1	TRBJ2-1	many	TGTGCCACCAGTGTGACCGGGACATTTTACAATGAGCAGTTCTTC	CATSVTGTFYNEQFF
-	13	TRBV2	TRBJ1-6	few	TGTGCCATCCCGGGATTCGGGAATTCACCCCTCCACTTT	CAIPGFGNSPLHF
-	11	TRBV25-1	TRBJ1-1	few	TGTGCCAGCACCTGGAACACTGAAGCTTTCTTT	CASTWNTEAFF
TRBD2	16	TRBV27	TRBJ2-1	few	TGTGCCAGCAGCCACTATAACCCCGGGACTAGCGGTGAGCAGTTCTTC	CASSHYNPGTSGEQFF
-	15	TRBV3-1	TRBJ2-1	many	TGTGCCAGCAGCCACGGGGGAGGACCTTACAATGAGCAGTTCTTC	CASSHGGGPYNEQFF
-	15	TRBV7-9	TRBJ1-2	few	TGTGCCAGCAGCTTAGAGGCAAATCCTAACTATGGCTACACCTTC	CASSLEANPNYGYTF
-	15	TRBV3-1	TRBJ2-5	few	TGTGCCAGCAGCCAAGATTCTAGCGCCCAAGAGACCCAGTACTTC	CASSQDSSAQETQYF
TRBD2	16	TRBV3-1	TRBJ2-2	few	TGTGCCAGCAGCCAACCGGGACTAGCGAACACCGGGGAGCTGTTTTTT	CASSQPGLANTGELFF
TRBD1	16	TRBV5-1	TRBJ2-5	few	TGCGCCAGCAGCTCACTAGGGACAGGGATCAAAGAGACCCAGTACTTC	CASSSLGTGIKETQYF
TRBD1	17	TRBV13	TRBJ1-1	-	TGTGCCAGCAGCTCTGAGTTCTCCGGGACAGCGAACACTGAAGCTTTCTTT	CASSSEFSGTANTEAFF
-	15	TRBV5-5	TRBJ2-5	few	TGTGCCAGCAGCTACCGGGACCGAGGACAAGAGACCCAGTACTTC	CASSYRDRGQETQYF
-	15	TRBV5-1	TRBJ1-1	-	TGCGCCAGCAGCTTGGCCCCCGGGGTGGGGACTGAAGCTTTCTTT	CASSLAPGVGTEAFF
TRBD2	16	TRBV20-1	TRBJ2-1	few	TGCAGTGCTAGAGATCTACGGACTAGCGGGAGAACTGAGCAGTTCTTC	CSARDLRTSGRTEQFF